This entry describes one T cell receptor beta chain. This record belongs to a study of blood T cell repertoires in COVID-19. V lost 1 base to trimming and J lost 1 base; unmatched junction nucleotides: 1. Germline V gives CDR1 SGHRS, CDR2 YFSETQ. The CDR3 has 14 amino acids. Some clones are missing from TCRdb's copy, which holds only in-frame ones; the method was immunoSEQ multiplex PCR. Among hundreds of thousands of clones listed, about 90% were seen once. Sequencing was performed on peripheral blood. The chain joins TRBV5-1 to TRBJ2-5, with TRBD1 identical over 7 bases. The sequence derives from a man aged 18 to 30 with active or convalescent COVID-19. The CDR3 reads CASSLRDSQETQYF. CDR3 nucleotide sequence: TGCGCCAGCAGCTTGAGGGACAGCCAAGAGACCCAGTACTTC.